Listed here are 30 T cell receptor beta chains from one sample, sequenced in a study of brain T cells in children with intractable seizures. This sample's time point: blood from clinic visit 5 months post-surgery; TSC patient then seizure free. Assay used: immunoSEQ multiplex PCR; TCRdb lists only in-frame clones, some missing. The profile shows 300,000 to 400,000 clones, roughly 92% of them singletons. Here the sequenced sample was peripheral blood, taken less than 6 months after surgery. The receptors were gathered from a boy under three years old with tuberous sclerosis and intractable seizures.

The chain uses TRBV4-1 and TRBJ2-7, with D unclear. The CDR3 is 14 residues long. The germline V gene has CDR1 MGHRA and CDR2 YSYEKL. Trimming took off 0 bases at V and 7 bases at J, with 13 bases between the two ends. DNA for the CDR3: TGCGCCAGCAGCCAAGATATCGGTTCCTGGGAGCAGTACTTC. This translates into CASSQDIGSWEQYF.

This chain joins TRBV5-3 and TRBJ1-2; D remains ambiguous. TRBV5-3 counts as an open reading frame of uncertain function. Trimming took off 0 bases at V and 3 bases at J, with 12 bases between the two ends. The CDR3 contains 15 residues. The CDR3 loop is CARSLVPEADYGYTF. The CDR3 DNA follows: TGTGCCAGAAGCTTGGTACCGGAAGCCGACTATGGCTACACCTTC.

The rearrangement links TRBV7-9 to TRBJ2-3, with a possible D match to TRBD2 (7 bases). Germline V gene sequence: CDR1 SEHNR, CDR2 FQNEAQ (reference sequence). With 4 bases removed from V and 5 bases from J, the gap between germline ends came to 10 bases. This CDR3 contains 13 residues. The chain's CDR3 is CASSSRGQDTQYF. CDR3 DNA: TGTGCCAGCAGCTCGCGGGGGCAAGATACGCAGTATTTT.

The rearrangement joins TRBV15 to TRBJ2-3; D call uncertain. Looked up from germline, CDR1 is LNHNV and CDR2 is YYDKDF (reference sequence). Trimming pared 0 bases from V and 4 bases from J, leaving 8 bases between. This CDR3 region has 14 residues. The DNA for the CDR3 is TGTGCCACCAGCAGAGATGTCGCGGCAGATACGCAGTATTTT. Protein: CATSRDVAADTQYF.

In its sample, this clone was seen once. The V and J genes are TRBV30 and TRBJ1-2; a possible D gene is TRBD1 (5 bases). Trimming pared 3 bases from V and 6 bases from J, leaving 11 bases between. Germline V lookup: CDR1 GTSNPN, CDR2 SVGIG (reference sequence). The CDR3 length is 12 residues. CDR3 in amino acids: CAWSQGSNGYTF. The CDR3 DNA reads TGTGCCTGGAGCCAGGGTTCGAATGGCTACACCTTC.

This chain links TRBV11-3 with TRBJ2-7; TRBD2 matches at 7 bases. Per germline, CDR1 SGHNT and CDR2 YENEEA. V gave up 6 bases and J gave up 3 bases; unmatched junction bases: 11. CDR3 size: 15 residues. DNA of the CDR3: TGTGCCAGCAGTAGCTCAGACAGCGGGAACTACGAGCAGTACTTC. Translating it yields CASSSSDSGNYEQYF.

The CDR3 here is CASSYVGARTDTQYF. CDR3 coding DNA: TGTGCCAGCAGTTACGTGGGGGCTCGCACAGATACGCAGTATTTT. The chain recombines TRBV6-5 with TRBJ2-3; tentative D call: TRBD1 (6 bases). Germline-derived CDR1 and CDR2 are MNHEY and SVGAGI. V gave up 2 bases and J gave up 1 base, with 10 bases separating them. The CDR3 is 15 residues long.

This clone occurred once. This CDR3 is CSVLSGRALYNEQFF. The CDR3 DNA sequence: TGCAGCGTGCTCAGCGGGAGGGCCCTCTACAATGAGCAGTTCTTC. This sequence joins TRBV29-1 and TRBJ2-1; 10 bases are a match to TRBD2. This CDR3 has 15 amino acids. The J segment lost 3 bases and the V segment lost 6 bases, leaving 8 bases of the junction unmatched. CDR1 and CDR2 from the germline V gene are SQVTM and ANQGSEA.

In this sample, this clone turned up once. The CDR3 nucleotides read TGTGCCTGGAGTGTACAGAGGCAGTTCTCTGGAAACACCATATATTTT. It translates to CAWSVQRQFSGNTIYF. V is TRBV30 and J is TRBJ1-3; D call uncertain. CDR1 is GTSNPN, CDR2 SVGIG, per germline (reference sequence). This CDR3 contains 16 residues. V was shortened by 0 bases and J by 0 bases, with 12 bases between the two germline ends.

The rearrangement joins TRBV18 to TRBJ1-2; TRBD1 agrees at 7 bases. V was clipped by 3 bases and J by 4 bases; unmatched bases: 11. This CDR3 contains 16 residues. Germline CDR1 reads KGHSH; CDR2 reads LQKENI. CDR3 in DNA: TGTGCCAGCTCACCTGGTGGGACAGCGACCTTCTATGGCTACACCTTC. It specifies CASSPGGTATFYGYTF.

The chain couples TRBV7-8 to TRBJ1-4; possible D gene TRBD1, 5 bases. Trimming removed 5 bases from V and 5 bases from J, with 18 bases in between. CDR1 is SGHVS and CDR2 is FQNEAQ in the germline V gene. The CDR3 contains 16 residues. CDR3 sequence reads: CASSLSRRGKNEKLFF. The CDR3 DNA reads as TGTGCCAGCAGCCTTTCCCGACGGGGGAAAAATGAAAAACTGTTTTTT.

This sequence joins TRBV5-4 and TRBJ2-4; no reliable D call. Germline CDR1 and CDR2: SGHNT and YYREEE (reference sequence). V lost 1 base to trimming and J lost 0 bases, with 11 bases between them. The CDR3 consists of 16 residues. CDR3 DNA sequence: TGTGCCAGCAGCTTGTTTGGTCAGGTAGCCAAAAACATTCAGTACTTC. Translating gives CASSLFGQVAKNIQYF.

V is TRBV30 and J is TRBJ2-5, with 11 nucleotides matching TRBD1. V shed 2 bases, J shed 1 base, and the junction held 6 bases outside the gene matches. Germline lookup yields CDR1 GTSNPN and CDR2 SVGIG (reference sequence). The CDR3 has 16 residues. The CDR3 sequence is CAWSFRDRGFQETQYF. CDR3 in DNA: TGTGCCTGGAGTTTCCGGGACAGGGGGTTCCAAGAGACCCAGTACTTC.

The chain couples TRBV6-5 to TRBJ1-1, with 7 bases aligning to TRBD1. Germline V lookup: CDR1 MNHEY, CDR2 SVGAGI. This CDR3 has 14 amino acids. V was pared by 6 bases and J by 4 bases, with 8 bases of the junction left unmatched. CDR3 coding DNA: TGTGCCAGCAGGTTAGACAGGGTGATCACTGAAGCTTTCTTT. Encoded protein: CASRLDRVITEAFF.

The CDR3 DNA is TGTGCCAGCAGCTTATCCGGGACTAACTATGGCTACACCTTC. It yields the protein CASSLSGTNYGYTF. This chain joins TRBV7-9 and TRBJ1-2; D call uncertain. The CDR3 spans 14 residues. V shed 2 bases and J shed 0 bases, with 7 bases lying between them. Germline values: CDR1 SEHNR, CDR2 FQNEAQ (reference sequence).

The V call is TRBV11-2, the J call TRBJ2-1, with D possibly TRBD2 on 5 matching bases. CDR1 and CDR2 (germline): SGHAT, FQNNGV. The CDR3 has 15 amino acids. V was trimmed by 5 bases and J by 5 bases, leaving 16 bases between them. CDR3 DNA sequence: TGTGCCAGCAGCCTGGACTCCGATTTTCACAATGAGCAGTTCTTC. It codes for CASSLDSDFHNEQFF.

The V call is TRBV6-4, the J call TRBJ2-2; 7 nucleotides match TRBD1. Losses at the gene ends were 5 bases for V and 3 bases for J; bases not matched to a gene: 3. Germline CDR1 is MRHNA and CDR2 is SNTAGT. This CDR3 has 14 amino acids. The CDR3 nucleotides are TGTGCCAGCAGTCCGGGACAGCACACCGGGGAGCTGTTTTTT. This codes for CASSPGQHTGELFF.

J is TRBJ2-3 and V is TRBV7-9; 9 bases are shared with TRBD2. Losses at the gene ends were 5 bases for V and 6 bases for J; bases not matched to a gene: 9. The CDR3 covers 15 residues. Germline lookup yields CDR1 SEHNR and CDR2 FQNEAQ (reference sequence). CDR3 bases: TGTGCCAGCAGCGGCCCGAGACTAGCGGATGATACGCAGTATTTT. It is translated as CASSGPRLADDTQYF.

This chain joins TRBV3-1 (or the pseudogene TRBV3-2) and TRBJ1-3; 7 nucleotides match TRBD1. The V and J ends lost 1 base and 2 bases, in that order; junction bases with no gene match: 2. CDR3 length: 15 amino acids. The germline V gene has CDR1 LGHDT and CDR2 YNNKEL (reference sequence). The CDR3 protein is CASSQGQGTGNTIYF. CDR3 sequence (DNA): TGTGCCAGCAGCCAAGGACAGGGAACTGGAAACACCATATATTTT.

The rearrangement uses TRBV11-2 and TRBJ2-2; no reliable D call. The CDR3 runs 11 residues. The germline V gene has CDR1 SGHAT and CDR2 FQNNGV. The germline V and J ends were trimmed by 5 bases and 6 bases, with 4 bases remaining between them. CDR3 sequence reads: CASSPPGELFF. CDR3 sequence (DNA): TGTGCCAGCAGCCCCCCCGGGGAGCTGTTTTTT.

The rearrangement uses TRBV13 and TRBJ2-2; D is undetermined. The CDR3 is 15 residues long. Deletions cut 0 bases from V and 0 bases from J, with 5 bases between. Germline values: CDR1 PRHDT, CDR2 FYEKMQ (reference sequence). The CDR3 nucleotides are TGTGCCAGCAGCTTAGGAGGGCCGAACACCGGGGAGCTGTTTTTT. Amino acids: CASSLGGPNTGELFF.

This chain joins TRBV24-1 and TRBJ2-1; tentatively, D is TRBD1 (6 bases). The V end lost 4 bases, the J end lost 6 bases, and 12 bases lay between the germline ends. The CDR3 runs to 14 residues. Germline-derived CDR1 and CDR2 are KGHDR and SFDVKD. The CDR3 loop reads CATSERTEINEQFF. DNA of the CDR3: TGTGCCACCAGTGAGCGGACAGAAATCAATGAGCAGTTCTTC.

V and J are TRBV3-1 (or the pseudogene TRBV3-2) and TRBJ1-5; D gene uncertain. The CDR3 consists of 15 residues. Germline loops: CDR1 LGHDT, CDR2 YNNKEL (reference sequence). Trimming left V 1 base short and J 4 bases short, with 11 bases between. The CDR3 bases are TGTGCCAGCAGCCAAGGTAGGAGGCCGAATCAGCCCCAGCATTTT. This translates into CASSQGRRPNQPQHF.

The rearrangement uses TRBV7-6 and TRBJ2-7; tentative D call: TRBD2 (5 bases). V lost 5 bases and J lost 3, with 11 bases in between. Germline-derived CDR1 and CDR2 are SGHVS and FNYEAQ. The CDR3 is 13 amino acids. CDR3 bases: TGTGCCAGCAGCCCGCATGAGGGCTACGAGCAGTACTTC. It yields the protein CASSPHEGYEQYF.

The chain recombines TRBV4-2 with TRBJ1-2, with D possibly being TRBD1 (5 bases). The CDR3 is 16 amino acids. V gave up 4 bases and J gave up 6 bases, with 21 bases separating them. The germline V gene encodes CDR1 LGHNA and CDR2 YNFKEQ. The CDR3 sequence: CASSPRQKRGSDGYTF. CDR3 DNA: TGTGCCAGCAGCCCTCGACAGAAAAGGGGTTCTGATGGCTACACCTTC.

This chain joins TRBV5-1 and TRBJ2-3; 14 bases map to TRBD2. The CDR3 covers 18 residues. Germline V lookup: CDR1 SGHRS, CDR2 YFSETQ. The junction had 12 bases not matched to a gene; V was cut back by 4 bases and J by 5 bases. In nucleotides, the CDR3 is TGCGCCAGCAGCGCCAACGTGCCGGGACTAGCGGGAGAAGATACGCAGTATTTT. Amino acids: CASSANVPGLAGEDTQYF.

The genes are TRBV11-2 and TRBJ2-7; 9 nucleotides line up with TRBD1. CDR1 SGHAT and CDR2 FQNNGV come from the germline V gene. V gave up 2 bases and J gave up 4 bases; unmatched junction bases: 12. The CDR3 length is 17 residues. This CDR3 is CASSLKNRDRDFYEQYF. CDR3 in DNA: TGTGCCAGCAGCTTAAAGAACCGGGACAGGGATTTTTACGAGCAGTACTTC.

In this sample, this clone turned up once. The genes are TRBV7-9 and TRBJ1-4; D gene uncertain. The germline V gene has CDR1 SEHNR and CDR2 FQNEAQ (reference sequence). The CDR3 runs to 14 residues. V gave up 3 bases and J gave up 3 bases, with 8 bases separating them. The CDR3 DNA reads TGTGCCAGCAGCTTGATGGGCTCTAATGAAAAACTGTTTTTT. This encodes CASSLMGSNEKLFF.

The genes are TRBV3-1 (or the pseudogene TRBV3-2) and TRBJ2-2, with unresolved D. This CDR3 contains 15 residues. Deletions cut 0 bases from V and 2 bases from J, with 7 bases between. Germline V gives CDR1 LGHDT, CDR2 YNNKEL (reference sequence). For the CDR3, the DNA is TGTGCCAGCAGCCAAGAAACCCAAAACACCGGGGAGCTGTTTTTT. Amino acids: CASSQETQNTGELFF.

CDR3 sequence (DNA): TGTGCCAGCAGTCCGGGGTTGAACACTGAAGCTTTCTTT. Protein sequence: CASSPGLNTEAFF. This sequence joins TRBV12-3 or TRBV12-4 and TRBJ1-1; the D is unclear. The V and J ends lost 5 bases and 0 bases respectively, with 7 bases between them. The CDR3 extends over 13 amino acids.